The text below deals with one TCR beta chain. The CDR3 length is 12 residues. Germline trimming cut 8 bases from V and 3 bases from J; bases unmatched to any gene: 2. The germline V gene has CDR1 SEHNR and CDR2 FQNEAQ (reference sequence). This table comes from immunoSEQ multiplex PCR, and its TCRdb copy is limited to in-frame clones, with some not included. Of some 250,000 clones detected, 85% to 90% appear once; the ten largest clones hold about 11%. Treatment here: approximately 18 received Ad26.COV2.S at low or high dose, single or two shots; about 5 received placebo; per-sample allocation not given. After the first vaccine or placebo injection, samples were drawn on day 63. An Ad26 vector was used to express Wuhan-strain SARS-CoV-2 spike as the vaccine. This record comes from a study of Ad26.COV2.S vaccination and SARS-CoV-2 variants. Study information: Into the muscle, Ad26.COV2.S was dosed once or twice, 56 days apart.

The rearrangement joins TRBV7-9 to TRBJ2-7, with 9 positions matching TRBD1. This clonotype originated in a person between 18 and 59 years old who received the Ad26.COV2.S COVID-19 vaccine or a placebo. The sequences come from peripheral blood, collected in a trial of Ad26.COV2.S vaccine versus placebo. CDR3 amino acids: CASGGQGYEQYF. CDR3 bases: TGTGCCAGCGGGGGACAGGGCTACGAGCAGTACTTC.